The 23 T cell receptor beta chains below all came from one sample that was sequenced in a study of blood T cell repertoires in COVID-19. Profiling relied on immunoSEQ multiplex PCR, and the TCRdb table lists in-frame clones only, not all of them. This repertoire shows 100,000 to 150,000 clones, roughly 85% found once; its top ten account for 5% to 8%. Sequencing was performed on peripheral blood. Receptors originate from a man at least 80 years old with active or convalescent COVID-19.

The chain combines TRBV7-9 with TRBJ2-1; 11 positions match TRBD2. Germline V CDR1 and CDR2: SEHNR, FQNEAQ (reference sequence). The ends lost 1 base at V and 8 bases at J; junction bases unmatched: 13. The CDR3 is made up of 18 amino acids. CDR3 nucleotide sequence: TGTGCCAGCAGCTTAGAAGGAGGTTTAGCGGGGGGGCTGTATGAGCAGTTCTTC. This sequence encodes CASSLEGGLAGGLYEQFF.

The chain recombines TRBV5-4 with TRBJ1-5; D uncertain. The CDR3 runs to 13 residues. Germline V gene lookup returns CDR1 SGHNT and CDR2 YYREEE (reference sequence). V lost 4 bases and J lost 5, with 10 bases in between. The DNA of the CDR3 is TGTGCCAGCAGCCTCGGACTTTATCAGCCCCAGCATTTT. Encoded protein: CASSLGLYQPQHF. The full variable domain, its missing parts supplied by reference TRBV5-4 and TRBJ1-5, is ETGVTQSPTHLIKTRGQQVTLRCSSQSGHNTVSWYQQALGQGPQFIFQYYREEENGRGNFPPRFSGLQFPNYSSELNVNALELDDSALYLCASSLGLYQPQHFGDGTRLSIL.

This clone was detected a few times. The CDR3 loop is CAITVTETYNQPQHF. The CDR3 bases are TGTGCCATCACTGTAACAGAAACATACAATCAGCCCCAGCATTTT. The chain carries TRBV10-3 and TRBJ1-5, with D hard to call. Germline V gene sequence: CDR1 ENHRY, CDR2 SYGVKD. Trimming took 7 bases from V and 3 from J, leaving 16 bases between them. This CDR3 has 15 amino acids.

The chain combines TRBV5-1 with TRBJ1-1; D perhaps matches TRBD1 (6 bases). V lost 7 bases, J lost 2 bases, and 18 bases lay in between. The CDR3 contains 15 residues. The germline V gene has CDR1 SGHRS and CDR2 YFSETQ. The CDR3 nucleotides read TGCGCCAGCGCAGGAACGTCACAGGGTAACACTGAAGCTTTCTTT. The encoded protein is CASAGTSQGNTEAFF. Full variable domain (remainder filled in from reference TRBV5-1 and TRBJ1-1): KAGVTQTPRYLIKTRGQQVTLSCSPISGHRSVSWYQQTPGQGLQFLFEYFSETQRNKGNFPGRFSGRQFSNSRSEMNVSTLELGDSALYLCASAGTSQGNTEAFFGQGTRLTVV.

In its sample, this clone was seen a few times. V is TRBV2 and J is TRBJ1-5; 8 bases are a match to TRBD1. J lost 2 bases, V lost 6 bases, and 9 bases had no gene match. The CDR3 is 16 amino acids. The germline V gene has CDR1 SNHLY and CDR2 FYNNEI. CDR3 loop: CASSHDRGARNQPQHF. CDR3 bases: TGTGCCAGCAGCCACGACAGGGGAGCGCGCAATCAGCCCCAGCATTTT.

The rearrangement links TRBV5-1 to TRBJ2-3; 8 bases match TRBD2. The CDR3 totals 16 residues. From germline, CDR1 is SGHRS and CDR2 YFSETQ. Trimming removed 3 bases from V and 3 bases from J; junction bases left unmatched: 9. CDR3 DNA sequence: TGCGCCAGCAGCTCGCTTCGAAGCGGGAGAACAGATACGCAGTATTTT. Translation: CASSSLRSGRTDTQYF.

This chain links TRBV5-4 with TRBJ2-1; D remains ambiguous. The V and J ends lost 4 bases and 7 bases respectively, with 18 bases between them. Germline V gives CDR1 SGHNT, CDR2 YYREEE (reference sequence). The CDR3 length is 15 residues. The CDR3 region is CASSHAGQRRNEQFF. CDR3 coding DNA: TGTGCCAGCAGCCATGCAGGCCAAAGAAGAAATGAGCAGTTCTTC.

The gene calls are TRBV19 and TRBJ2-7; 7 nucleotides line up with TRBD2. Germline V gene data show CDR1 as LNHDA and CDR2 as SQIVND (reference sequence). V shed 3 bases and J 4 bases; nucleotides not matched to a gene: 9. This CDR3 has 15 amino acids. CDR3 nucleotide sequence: TGTGCCAGTAGTATTATTGCGGGAGCCATGTACGAGCAGTACTTC. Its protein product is CASSIIAGAMYEQYF.

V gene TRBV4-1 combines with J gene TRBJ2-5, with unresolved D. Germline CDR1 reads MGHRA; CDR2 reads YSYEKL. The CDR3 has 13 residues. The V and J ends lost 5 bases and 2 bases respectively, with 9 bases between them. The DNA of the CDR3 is TGCGCCAGCAGCAGACATTGGCAAGAGACCCAGTACTTC. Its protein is CASSRHWQETQYF.

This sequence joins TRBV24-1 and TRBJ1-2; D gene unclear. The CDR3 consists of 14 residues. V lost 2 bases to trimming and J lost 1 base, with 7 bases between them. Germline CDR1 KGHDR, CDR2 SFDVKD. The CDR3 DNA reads TGTGCCACCAGTGATTGGCAGGATAACTATGGCTACACCTTC. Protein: CATSDWQDNYGYTF.

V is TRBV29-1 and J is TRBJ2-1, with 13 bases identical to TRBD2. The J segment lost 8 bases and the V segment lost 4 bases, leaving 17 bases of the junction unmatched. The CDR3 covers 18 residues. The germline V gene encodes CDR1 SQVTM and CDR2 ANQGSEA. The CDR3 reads CSVAPDILAGGPMDEQFF. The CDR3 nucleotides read TGCAGCGTTGCACCAGACATACTAGCGGGAGGGCCTATGGATGAGCAGTTCTTC.

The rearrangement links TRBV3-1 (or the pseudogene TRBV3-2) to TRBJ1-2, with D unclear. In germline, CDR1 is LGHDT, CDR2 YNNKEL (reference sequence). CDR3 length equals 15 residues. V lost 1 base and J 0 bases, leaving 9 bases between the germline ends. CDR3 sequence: CASSQGHIANYGYTF. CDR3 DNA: TGTGCCAGCAGCCAAGGACATATAGCTAACTATGGCTACACCTTC.

The CDR3 reads CASSYSIGKAGTDTQYF. DNA for the CDR3: TGTGCCAGCAGTTACTCGATCGGTAAAGCGGGGACAGATACGCAGTATTTT. The chain joins TRBV6-2 or TRBV6-3 to TRBJ2-3; 7 nucleotides match TRBD2. The V gene end was trimmed by 0 bases and the J gene end by 3 bases; junction bases not matched to a gene: 9. This CDR3 is built from 17 residues. Per the germline V gene, CDR1 is MNHEY and CDR2 is SVGEGT.

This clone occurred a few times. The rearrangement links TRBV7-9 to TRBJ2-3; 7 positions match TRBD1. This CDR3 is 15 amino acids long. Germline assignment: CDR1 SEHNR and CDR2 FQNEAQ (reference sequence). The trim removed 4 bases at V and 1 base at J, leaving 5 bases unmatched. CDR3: CASSYETGGTDTQYF. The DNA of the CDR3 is TGTGCCAGCAGCTACGAAACAGGGGGCACAGATACGCAGTATTTT.

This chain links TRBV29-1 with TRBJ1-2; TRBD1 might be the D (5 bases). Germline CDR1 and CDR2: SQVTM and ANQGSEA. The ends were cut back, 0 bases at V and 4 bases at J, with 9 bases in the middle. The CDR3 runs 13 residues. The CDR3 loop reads CSVEDAGRYGYTF. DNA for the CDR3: TGCAGCGTTGAAGACGCGGGACGCTATGGCTACACCTTC. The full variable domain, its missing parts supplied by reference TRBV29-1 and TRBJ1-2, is SAVISQKPSRDICQRGTSLTIQCQVDSQVTMMFWYRQQPGQSLTLIATANQGSEATYESGFVIDKFPISRPNLTFSTLTVSNMSPEDSSIYLCSVEDAGRYGYTFGSGTRLTVV.

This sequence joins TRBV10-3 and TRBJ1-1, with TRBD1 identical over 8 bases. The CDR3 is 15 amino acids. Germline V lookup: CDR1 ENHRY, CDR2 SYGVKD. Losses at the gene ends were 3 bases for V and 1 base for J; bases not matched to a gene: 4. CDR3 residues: CAISDLTGENTEAFF. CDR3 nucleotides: TGTGCCATCAGTGACCTGACAGGGGAGAACACTGAAGCTTTCTTT.

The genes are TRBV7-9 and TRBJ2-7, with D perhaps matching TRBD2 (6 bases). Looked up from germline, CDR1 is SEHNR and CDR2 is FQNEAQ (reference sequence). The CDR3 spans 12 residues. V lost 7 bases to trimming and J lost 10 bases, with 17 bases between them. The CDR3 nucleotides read TGTGCCAGCACCTCAACCCCGGGGGAACAGTACTTC. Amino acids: CASTSTPGEQYF.

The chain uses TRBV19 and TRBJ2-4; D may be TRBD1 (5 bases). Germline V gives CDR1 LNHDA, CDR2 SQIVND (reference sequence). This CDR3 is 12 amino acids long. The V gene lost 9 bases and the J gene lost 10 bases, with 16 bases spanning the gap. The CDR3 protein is CASGETATIQYF. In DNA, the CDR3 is TGTGCCAGCGGAGAGACAGCTACAATTCAGTACTTC.

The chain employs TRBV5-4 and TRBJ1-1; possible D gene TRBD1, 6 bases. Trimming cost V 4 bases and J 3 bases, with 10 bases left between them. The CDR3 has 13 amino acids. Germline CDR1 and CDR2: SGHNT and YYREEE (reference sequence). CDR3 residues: CASSQDSDTEAFF. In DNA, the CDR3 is TGTGCCAGCAGCCAGGACAGTGACACTGAAGCTTTCTTT.

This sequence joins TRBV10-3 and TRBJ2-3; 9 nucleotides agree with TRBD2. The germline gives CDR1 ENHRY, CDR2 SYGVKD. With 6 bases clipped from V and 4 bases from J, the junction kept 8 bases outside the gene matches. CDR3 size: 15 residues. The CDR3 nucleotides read TGTGCCATCAGGTTGGGGGCGGGGGGGCCAGATACGCAGTATTTT. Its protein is CAIRLGAGGPDTQYF.

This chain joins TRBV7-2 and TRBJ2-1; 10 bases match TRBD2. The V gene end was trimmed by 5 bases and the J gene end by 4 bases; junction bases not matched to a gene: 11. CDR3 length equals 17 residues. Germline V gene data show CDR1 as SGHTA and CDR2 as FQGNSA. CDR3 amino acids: CASSLAAGTSEYNEQFF. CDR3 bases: TGTGCCAGCAGCCTCGCGGCCGGGACTAGCGAATACAATGAGCAGTTCTTC.

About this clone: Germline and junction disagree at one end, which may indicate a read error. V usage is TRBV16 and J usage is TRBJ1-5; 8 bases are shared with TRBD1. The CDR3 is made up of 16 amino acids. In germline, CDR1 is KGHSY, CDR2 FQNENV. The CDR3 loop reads CASTQTGQGGHQPQHF. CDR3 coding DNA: TGTGCCAGCACCCAAACAGGACAGGGAGGTCATCAGCCCCAGCATTTT. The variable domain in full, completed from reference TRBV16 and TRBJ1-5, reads GEEVAQTPKHLVRGEGQKAKLYCAPIKGHSYVFWYQQVLKNEFKFLISFQNENVFDETGMPKERFSAKCLPNSPCSLEIQATKLEDSAVYFCASTQTGQGGHQPQHFGDGTRLSIL.

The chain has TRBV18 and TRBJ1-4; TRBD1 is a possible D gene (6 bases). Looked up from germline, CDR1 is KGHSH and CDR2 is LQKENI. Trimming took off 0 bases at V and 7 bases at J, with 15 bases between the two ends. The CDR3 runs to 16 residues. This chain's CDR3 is CASSPPNPGVREKLFF. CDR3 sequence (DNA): TGTGCCAGCTCACCACCGAACCCAGGGGTGCGTGAAAAACTGTTTTTT. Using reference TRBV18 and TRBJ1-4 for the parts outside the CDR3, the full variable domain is NAGVMQNPRHLVRRRGQEARLRCSPMKGHSHVYWYRQLPEEGLKFMVYLQKENIIDESGMPKERFSAEFPKEGPSILRIQQVVRGDSAAYFCASSPPNPGVREKLFFGSGTQLSVL.